These 20 T cell receptor beta chains share one sample of origin, sequenced in a study of T cell responses to AZD1222 COVID-19 vaccine. Assay used: immunoSEQ multiplex PCR; TCRdb lists only in-frame clones, some missing. The sample holds roughly 160,000 clones, approximately 90% seen once. The sample was peripheral blood, taken 28 days after the second AZD1222 dose. The receptors were gathered from an adult who received the AZD1222 COVID-19 vaccine.

The genes are TRBV27 and TRBJ1-5, with 7 nucleotides matching TRBD1. This CDR3 is built from 14 residues. The V segment lost 6 bases and the J segment 2 bases; nucleotides outside the gene matches: 4. CDR1 and CDR2 (germline): MNHEY, SMNVEV (reference sequence). The CDR3: CASSPGGGNQPQHF. The CDR3, as DNA: TGTGCCAGCAGCCCAGGGGGGGGCAATCAGCCCCAGCATTTT.

Here the CDR3 DNA reads TGTGCCAGCAGCTTAGAGGCAGGGAGTGAGTACTTC. Protein sequence: CASSLEAGSEYF. The chain has TRBV7-9 and TRBJ2-4; perhaps D is TRBD1 or TRBD2 (5 bases each). Trimming took 1 base from V and 14 from J, leaving 12 bases between them. Germline CDR1 is SEHNR and CDR2 is FQNEAQ (reference sequence). The CDR3 is 12 residues long.

The sample holds one count of this clone. V is TRBV7-9 and J is TRBJ1-2; TRBD1 is a possible D gene (6 bases). Germline-derived CDR1 and CDR2 are SEHNR and FQNEAQ (reference sequence). The V and J ends lost 0 bases and 2 bases respectively, with 10 bases between them. The CDR3 is made up of 15 amino acids. DNA of the CDR3: TGTGCCAGCAGCTTAGCTCCGGACAGCAACTATGGCTACACCTTC. Amino acid sequence: CASSLAPDSNYGYTF. Full variable domain (missing parts from reference TRBV7-9 and TRBJ1-2): DTGVSQNPRHKITKRGQNVTFRCDPISEHNRLYWYRQTLGQGPEFLTYFQNEAQLEKSRLLSDRFSAERPKGSFSTLEIQRTEQGDSAMYLCASSLAPDSNYGYTFGSGTRLTVV.

The gene calls are TRBV27 and TRBJ2-1; 7 bases line up with TRBD2. V was clipped by 0 bases and J by 7 bases; unmatched bases: 6. The CDR3 totals 15 residues. Germline CDR1 and CDR2: MNHEY and SMNVEV (reference sequence). In DNA form, the CDR3 reads TGTGCCAGCAGTTTATCGGGACTACCTGGGAATGAGCAGTTCTTC. Translating it yields CASSLSGLPGNEQFF.

The V call is TRBV21-1, the J call TRBJ2-5; TRBD2, the table's D call, was not compared with the DNA. TRBV21-1 is shown as a pseudogene. The CDR3 has 16 amino acids. CDR3 sequence (DNA): TGTGCCAGCAGCCCCCGGGGGCTAGCGGGACGGGAGACCCAGTACTTC. This codes for CASSPRGLAGRETQYF.

The chain recombines TRBV5-1 with TRBJ1-1; 7 nucleotides agree with TRBD1. The CDR3 is 19 residues long. V gave up 4 bases and J gave up 0 bases; unmatched junction bases: 18. Germline CDR1 SGHRS, CDR2 YFSETQ. The CDR3 DNA sequence: TGCGCCAGCAGCCCAAGAAGTTCAACAGGGGTTGGGTTGAACACTGAAGCTTTCTTT. It yields the protein CASSPRSSTGVGLNTEAFF.

The V gene is TRBV11-3, the J gene TRBJ2-5, with TRBD1 matching 11 bases. The J segment lost 5 bases and the V segment lost 5 bases, leaving 22 bases of the junction unmatched. In germline, CDR1 is SGHNT, CDR2 YENEEA. The CDR3 extends over 20 amino acids. The CDR3 sequence: CASSTTKLRTQDRGRETQYF. The CDR3 coding sequence is TGTGCCAGCAGCACGACTAAACTGAGAACCCAGGACAGGGGGCGGGAGACCCAGTACTTC.

In this sample, this clone turned up once. The chain has TRBV20-1 and TRBJ2-1; D is possibly TRBD2 (6 bases). This CDR3 has 13 amino acids. Germline-derived CDR1 and CDR2 are DFQATT and SNEGSKA (reference sequence). Trimming took 3 bases from V and 6 from J, leaving 12 bases between them. The DNA for the CDR3 is TGCAGTGCTAGTCGAACTAGCCCCAATGAGCAGTTCTTC. Protein: CSASRTSPNEQFF.

The rearrangement joins TRBV10-3 to TRBJ2-3; possible D gene TRBD2, 6 bases. Deletions cut 6 bases from V and 0 bases from J, with 13 bases between. The CDR3 length is 15 residues. CDR1 and CDR2 (germline): ENHRY, SYGVKD. CDR3 amino acids: CAISSLASSTDTQYF. The CDR3 nucleotides are TGTGCCATCAGCTCCCTAGCGTCTAGCACAGATACGCAGTATTTT.

This rearrangement joins TRBV14 to TRBJ1-3; no clear D. V dropped 11 bases and J dropped 2 bases, with 13 bases sitting between them. CDR3 length equals 13 residues. CDR1 is SGHDN and CDR2 is FVKESK in the germline V gene. The CDR3 reads CAQLGRPGNTIYF. In DNA, the CDR3 is TGTGCCCAACTTGGGAGGCCTGGAAACACCATATATTTT.

This rearrangement joins TRBV9 to TRBJ2-2; D perhaps matches TRBD2 (6 bases). Trimming shortened V by 3 bases and J by 0 bases, and 9 bases separated the two germline ends. CDR3 length equals 15 residues. Germline lookup yields CDR1 SGDLS and CDR2 YYNGEE. The CDR3 nucleotides read TGTGCCAGCAGCGGGGTAGCGGCGAACACCGGGGAGCTGTTTTTT. Its translation: CASSGVAANTGELFF.

The chain uses TRBV2 and TRBJ1-2; D uncertain. CDR3 length: 11 amino acids. V was trimmed by 7 bases and J by 2 bases, leaving 5 bases between them. The germline V gene encodes CDR1 SNHLY and CDR2 FYNNEI. CDR3 sequence (DNA): TGTGCCAGCAAGCAGAACTATGGCTACACCTTC. Translated, it gives CASKQNYGYTF.

The chain couples TRBV7-6 to TRBJ1-2; D is undetermined. This CDR3 spans 13 amino acids. CDR1 and CDR2 from the germline V gene are SGHVS and FNYEAQ. Deletions cut 4 bases from V and 6 bases from J, with 12 bases between. The CDR3 protein is CASSSTGLDGYTF. CDR3 DNA: TGTGCCAGCAGCTCGACTGGACTGGATGGCTACACCTTC.

The table lists this clone with a few counts. This sequence joins TRBV6-6 and TRBJ1-2; the D is unclear. CDR1 and CDR2 from the germline V gene are MNHNY and SVGAGI (reference sequence). This CDR3 comprises 14 residues. V was clipped by 5 bases and J by 0 bases, with 10 bases between them. CDR3 residues: CASSKRTANYGYTF. DNA of the CDR3: TGTGCCAGCAGTAAGCGAACAGCTAACTATGGCTACACCTTC.

The chain combines TRBV3-1 (or the pseudogene TRBV3-2) with TRBJ1-1, with 9 bases identical to TRBD1. Trimming at V came to 6 bases and at J to 1 base, leaving 6 bases not matched to a gene. Germline V gene sequence: CDR1 LGHDT, CDR2 YNNKEL (reference sequence). This CDR3 comprises 15 residues. CDR3 protein: CASRKGQGTNTEAFF. The CDR3 coding sequence is TGTGCCAGCAGAAAGGGACAGGGCACGAACACTGAAGCTTTCTTT.

The rearrangement uses TRBV11-3 and TRBJ2-1; 7 bases map to TRBD2. The CDR3 runs to 15 residues. Germline-derived CDR1 and CDR2 are SGHNT and YENEEA. V lost 3 bases to trimming and J lost 0 bases; unmatched junction nucleotides: 2. This CDR3 reads CASSLGRASYNEQFF. Here the CDR3 DNA reads TGTGCCAGCAGCTTGGGGAGGGCCTCCTACAATGAGCAGTTCTTC.

The chain couples TRBV6-4 to TRBJ1-1; D gene uncertain. The CDR3 spans 14 residues. Germline V CDR1 and CDR2: MRHNA, SNTAGT. The ends were cut back, 0 bases at V and 8 bases at J, with 13 bases in the middle. CDR3 DNA sequence: TGTGCCAGCAGTGACTCCGGGTCAGCGCAAGAAGCTTTCTTT. Translation: CASSDSGSAQEAFF.

This sequence joins TRBV4-2 and TRBJ2-1; 9 bases map to TRBD2. CDR1 and CDR2 from the germline V gene are LGHNA and YNFKEQ. Trimming at V came to 1 base and at J to 11 bases, leaving 9 bases not matched to a gene. The CDR3 totals 15 residues. Here the CDR3 DNA reads TGTGCCAGCAGCCAAGGTAATCGCGGGAGGGTTCAGCAGTTCTTC. Translated: CASSQGNRGRVQQFF.

The gene calls are TRBV25-1 and TRBJ2-1, with no clear D. This CDR3 is 15 amino acids long. The germline V gene has CDR1 MGHDK and CDR2 SYGVNS. V lost 2 bases, J lost 0 bases, and 8 bases lay in between. CDR3 region: CASSEGPHSYNEQFF. CDR3 coding DNA: TGTGCCAGCAGTGAAGGGCCACACTCCTACAATGAGCAGTTCTTC.

This clone appeared a few times. The genes are TRBV30 and TRBJ1-1; 7 nucleotides line up with TRBD1. The J segment lost 1 base and the V segment lost 7 bases, leaving 0 bases of the junction unmatched. Looked up from germline, CDR1 is GTSNPN and CDR2 is SVGIG (reference sequence). CDR3 size: 11 residues. CDR3 coding DNA: TGTGCCTACAGGGGGAACACTGAAGCTTTCTTT. This translates into CAYRGNTEAFF.